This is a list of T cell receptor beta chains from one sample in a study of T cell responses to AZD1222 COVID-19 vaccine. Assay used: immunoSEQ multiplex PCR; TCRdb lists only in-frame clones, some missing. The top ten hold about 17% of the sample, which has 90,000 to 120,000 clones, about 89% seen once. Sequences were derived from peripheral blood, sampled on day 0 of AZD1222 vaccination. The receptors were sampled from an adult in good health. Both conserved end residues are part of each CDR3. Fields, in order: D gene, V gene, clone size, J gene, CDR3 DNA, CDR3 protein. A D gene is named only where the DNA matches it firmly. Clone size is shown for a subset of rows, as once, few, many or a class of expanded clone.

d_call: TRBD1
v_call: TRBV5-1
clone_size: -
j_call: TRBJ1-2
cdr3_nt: TGCGCCAGCAGCTTAGGGGGCGCAGGCTACACCTTC
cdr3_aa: CASSLGGAGYTF

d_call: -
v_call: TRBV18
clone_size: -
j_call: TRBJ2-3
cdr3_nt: TGTGCCAGCTCACCACTAGCGTTCGGCCCAGATACGCAGTATTTT
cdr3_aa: CASSPLAFGPDTQYF

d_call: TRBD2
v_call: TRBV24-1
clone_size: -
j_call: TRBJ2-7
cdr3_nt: TGTGCCAGTTCTAGCGGGGGGACCGAGCAGTACTTC
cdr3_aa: CASSSGGTEQYF

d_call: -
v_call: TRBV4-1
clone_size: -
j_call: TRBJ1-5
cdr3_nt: TGCGCCAGCAGCCAACGACAGAATAGCAATCAGCCCCAGCATTTT
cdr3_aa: CASSQRQNSNQPQHF

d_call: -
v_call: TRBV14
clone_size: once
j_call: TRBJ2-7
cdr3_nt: TGTGCCAGCAGCCCCCTTTCGACAGGCTACGAGCAGTACTTC
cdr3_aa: CASSPLSTGYEQYF

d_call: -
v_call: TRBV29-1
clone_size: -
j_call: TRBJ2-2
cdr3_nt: TGCAGCGTTGAATGGGGGGCGGACACCGGGGAGCTGTTTTTT
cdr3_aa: CSVEWGADTGELFF

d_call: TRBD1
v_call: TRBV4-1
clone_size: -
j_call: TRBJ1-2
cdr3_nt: TGCGCCAGCAGCCAGGTTGGGACAGCCTATGGCTACACCTTC
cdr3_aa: CASSQVGTAYGYTF

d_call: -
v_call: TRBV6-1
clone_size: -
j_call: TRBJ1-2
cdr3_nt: TGTGCCACCCGGATGGGCAGGGGTCTCCCTGGCTACACCTTC
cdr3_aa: CATRMGRGLPGYTF

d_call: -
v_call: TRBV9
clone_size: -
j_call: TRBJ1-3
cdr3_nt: TGTGCCAGCAGCGCCACAGCGTTCTCTGGAAACACCATATATTTT
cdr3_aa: CASSATAFSGNTIYF

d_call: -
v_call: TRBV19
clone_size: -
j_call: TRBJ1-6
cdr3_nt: TGTGCCAGTAGTATCGGGGGCGGAGGGTATAATTCACCCCTCCACTTT
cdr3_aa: CASSIGGGGYNSPLHF

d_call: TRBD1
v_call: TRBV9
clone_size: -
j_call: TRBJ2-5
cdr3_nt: TGTGCCAGCAGCGCGGACAGGGGGCTCGGGGAGACCCAGTACTTC
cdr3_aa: CASSADRGLGETQYF

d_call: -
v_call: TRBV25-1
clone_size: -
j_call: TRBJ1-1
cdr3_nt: TGTGCCAGCATCCCTCGGGGCGTTACTGAAGCTTTCTTT
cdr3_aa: CASIPRGVTEAFF

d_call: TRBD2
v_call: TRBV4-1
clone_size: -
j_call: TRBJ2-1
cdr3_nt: TGCGCCAGCAGCCAAGGGGTGGTGATAGCGGGGAAGGCTGAGCAGTTCTTC
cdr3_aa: CASSQGVVIAGKAEQFF

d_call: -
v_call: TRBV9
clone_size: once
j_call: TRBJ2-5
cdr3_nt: TGTGCCAGCAGCGTAGATGGGGGACTCCAAGAGACCCAGTACTTC
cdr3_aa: CASSVDGGLQETQYF

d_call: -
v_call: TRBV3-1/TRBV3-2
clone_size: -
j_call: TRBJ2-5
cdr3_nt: TGTGCCAGCAGCCAAGGAACCTCAAGTACCTCTATTGAGGAGACCCAGTACTTC
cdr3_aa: CASSQGTSSTSIEETQYF

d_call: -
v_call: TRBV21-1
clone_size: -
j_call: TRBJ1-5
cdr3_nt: TGTGCCGGCTTGCGGTGGGGTAGCAATCAGCCCCAGCATTTT
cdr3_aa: CAGLRWGSNQPQHF

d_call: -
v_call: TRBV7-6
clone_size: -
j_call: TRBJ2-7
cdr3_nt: TGTGCCAGCAGCTTAGGTGGAGGGTACGAGCAGTACTTC
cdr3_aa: CASSLGGGYEQYF

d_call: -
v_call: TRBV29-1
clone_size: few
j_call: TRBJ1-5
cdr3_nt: TGCAGCGTTGGACCAGGACAAGATCAGCCCCAGCATTTT
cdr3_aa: CSVGPGQDQPQHF

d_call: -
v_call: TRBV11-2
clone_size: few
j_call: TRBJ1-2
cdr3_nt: TGTGCCAGCAGTTTGAACCCAGGGTCTGGGGGAGGCTACACCTTC
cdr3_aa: CASSLNPGSGGGYTF

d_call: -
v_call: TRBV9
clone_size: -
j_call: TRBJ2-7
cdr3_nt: TGTGCCAGCAGCCCGGGCCGGGAGGGGGCGAGCGAGCAGTACTTC
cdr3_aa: CASSPGREGASEQYF

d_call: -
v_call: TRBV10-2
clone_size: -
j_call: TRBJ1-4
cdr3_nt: TGCGCCAGCAGTGAAGGCAGGGAGATTGAAAAACTGTTTTTT
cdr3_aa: CASSEGREIEKLFF

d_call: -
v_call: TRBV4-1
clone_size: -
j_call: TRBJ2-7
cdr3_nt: TGCGCCAGCAGCCAAGTACACAGGGAGGCCTACGAGCAGTACTTC
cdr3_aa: CASSQVHREAYEQYF

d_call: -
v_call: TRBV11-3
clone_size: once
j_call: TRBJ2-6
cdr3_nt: TGTGCCAGCAGCTCGATGGAAGGAGGCGTCGGGGCCAACGTCCTGACTTTC
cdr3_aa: CASSSMEGGVGANVLTF

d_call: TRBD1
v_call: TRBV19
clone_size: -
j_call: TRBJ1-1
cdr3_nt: TGTGCCAGTAGTACACGAGACAGGGGTGGGAACACTGAAGCTTTCTTT
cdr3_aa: CASSTRDRGGNTEAFF

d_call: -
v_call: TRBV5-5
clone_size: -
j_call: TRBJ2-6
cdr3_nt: TGTGCCAGCAGGGACAGCTCTGGGGCCAACGTCCTGACTTTC
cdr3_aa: CASRDSSGANVLTF

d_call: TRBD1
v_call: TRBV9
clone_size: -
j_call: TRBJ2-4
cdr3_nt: TGTGCCAGCAGCTCAGGACAGGGGGCCAAAAACATTCAGTACTTC
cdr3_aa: CASSSGQGAKNIQYF

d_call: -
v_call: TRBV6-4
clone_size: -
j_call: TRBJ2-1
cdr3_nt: TGTGCCAGCAGTGACTCGAAGGTGGGGGGATACAATGAGCAGTTCTTC
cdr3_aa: CASSDSKVGGYNEQFF

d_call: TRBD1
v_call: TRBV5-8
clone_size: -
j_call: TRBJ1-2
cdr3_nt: TGTGCCAGCAGCTCCCTACCCTTCGGGACAGGGGTTGGCTACACCTTC
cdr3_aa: CASSSLPFGTGVGYTF

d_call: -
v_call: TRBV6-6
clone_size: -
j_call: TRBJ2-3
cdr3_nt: TGTGCCAGCAGTTACAAGGCCTTTGATACGCAGTATTTT
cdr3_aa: CASSYKAFDTQYF

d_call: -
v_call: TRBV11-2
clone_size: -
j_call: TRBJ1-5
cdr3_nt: TGTGCCAGCAGCTTAGATCATAGCAGCAATCAGCCCCAGCATTTT
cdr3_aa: CASSLDHSSNQPQHF

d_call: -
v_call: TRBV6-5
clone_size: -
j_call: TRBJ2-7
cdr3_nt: TGTGCCAGCAGTTACAGCCGTGGGGGGGCGGGCGAGCAGTACTTC
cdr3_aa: CASSYSRGGAGEQYF

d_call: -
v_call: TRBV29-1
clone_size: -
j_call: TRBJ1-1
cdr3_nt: TGCAGCGTTGGAAGGGGGGAGGTGTCCACTGAAGCTTTCTTT
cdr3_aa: CSVGRGEVSTEAFF

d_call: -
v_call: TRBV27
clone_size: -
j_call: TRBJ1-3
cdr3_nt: TGTGCCAGCAGTTTAACTTCCGCTTCCGGAAACACCATATATTTT
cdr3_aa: CASSLTSASGNTIYF

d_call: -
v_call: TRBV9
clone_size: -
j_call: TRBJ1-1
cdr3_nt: TGTGCCAGCAGCGTACTGGGTGCGAACACTGAAGCTTTCTTT
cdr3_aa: CASSVLGANTEAFF

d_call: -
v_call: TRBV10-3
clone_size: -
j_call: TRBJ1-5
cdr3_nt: TGTGCCATCAGTGAGGGACAGATTAATCAGCCCCAGCATTTT
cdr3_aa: CAISEGQINQPQHF

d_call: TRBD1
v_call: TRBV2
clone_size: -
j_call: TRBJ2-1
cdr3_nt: TGTGCCAGCAGTACAGGGGTTCTTGAGCAGTTCTTC
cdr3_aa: CASSTGVLEQFF

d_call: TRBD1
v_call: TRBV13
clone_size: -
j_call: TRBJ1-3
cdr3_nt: TGTGCCAGCAGCTCCGGACAGGTGTCTGGAAACACCATATATTTT
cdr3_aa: CASSSGQVSGNTIYF

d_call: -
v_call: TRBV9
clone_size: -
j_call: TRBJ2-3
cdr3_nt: TGTGCCAGCAGCACCCAGCGAAGCGTAAGCACAGATACGCAGTATTTT
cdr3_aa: CASSTQRSVSTDTQYF

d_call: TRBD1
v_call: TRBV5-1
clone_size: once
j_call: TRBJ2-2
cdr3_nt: TGCGCCAGCAGCTTGGATAGTACAGGGGGCATGGGATCCTGGGAGCTGTTTTTT
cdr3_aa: CASSLDSTGGMGSWELFF

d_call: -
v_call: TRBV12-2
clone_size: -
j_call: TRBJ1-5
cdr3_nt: TGTGCAAGTCGCTTAGCCAGGAGGAGCAATCAGCCCCAGCATTTT
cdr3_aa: CASRLARRSNQPQHF

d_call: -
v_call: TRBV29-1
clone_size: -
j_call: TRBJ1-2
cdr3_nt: TGCAGCGCCGTCCCCAGGGGTCTTAACTATGGCTACACCTTC
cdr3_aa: CSAVPRGLNYGYTF

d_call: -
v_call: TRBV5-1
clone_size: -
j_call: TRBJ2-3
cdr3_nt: TGCGCCAGCAGCTTGGATTTTAGTGGGGGCACAGATACGCAGTATTTT
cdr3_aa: CASSLDFSGGTDTQYF